One sample yielded the 9 T cell receptor beta chains listed below, sequenced in a study of T cells in Graves' hyperthyroidism and ophthalmopathy (dated by TCRdb to the late 2010s). The library was produced with multiplex PCR. The data were produced on an Illumina HiSeq 2000. TCR beta CDR3 regions were amplified from RNA transcripts. For the first round of RT-PCR on the TCR CDR3, the HTBI primer set was used together with the Qiagen OneStep RT-PCR kit. TCRdb reprocessed the public reads (quality trimming at Q25 with fastp, clone calling with MiXCR) and kept in-frame beta chains. Rows are combined by CDR3 protein, so each entry shows the most common genes and DNA. The sample has a few hundred thousand distinct CDR3 sequences on record, around a fifth of them singletons. The ten largest make up around 50% of the sample. Specimen: blood. The receptor source for this set is a woman in her 70s with Graves' ophthalmopathy.

Here the CDR3 reads CATSDASAPSPNEQFF. CDR3 bases: TGTGCCACCAGTGATGCATCGGCCCCAAGCCCCAATGAGCAGTTCTTC. The V gene is TRBV24-1, the J gene TRBJ2-1, with no clear D. The CDR3 contains 16 residues. With 3 bases removed from V and 6 bases from J, the gap between germline ends came to 17 bases. CDR1 KGHDR and CDR2 SFDVKD come from the germline V gene.

V gene TRBV6-1 combines with J gene TRBJ2-3; TRBD2 agrees at 8 bases. CDR1 and CDR2 from the germline V gene are MNHNS and SASEGT. V shed 5 bases and J 5 bases; nucleotides not matched to a gene: 9. The CDR3 has 15 residues. For the CDR3, the DNA is TGTGCCAGCAGTCCACCGAGACTAGCGAGAGATACGCAGTATTTT. This translates into CASSPPRLARDTQYF.

Concerning this clonotype: Just one base apart from a much larger clone, this may be a read error. The chain links TRBV12-3 or TRBV12-4 to TRBJ2-3; no clear D. The germline V and J ends were trimmed by 5 bases and 4 bases, with 10 bases remaining between them. The CDR3 runs 13 residues. CDR3 loop: CASSTGSPDTQYF. In nucleotides, the CDR3 is TGTGCCAGCAGTACTGGTAGCCCAGATACGCAGTATTTT.

The rearrangement uses TRBV10-3 and TRBJ2-3; 10 bases map to TRBD2. In germline, CDR1 is ENHRY, CDR2 SYGVKD. The CDR3 spans 19 residues. V was clipped by 6 bases and J by 2 bases; unmatched bases: 17. The CDR3 sequence is CAISGTSDYTNGPTDTQYF. CDR3 coding DNA: TGTGCCATCAGCGGGACTAGCGACTACACCAACGGACCCACAGATACGCAGTATTTT.

The gene calls are TRBV28 and TRBJ1-2, with unresolved D. CDR3 size: 14 residues. The germline CDR1 and CDR2 sequences are MDHEN and SYDVKM. The V and J ends lost 4 bases and 0 bases respectively, with 9 bases between them. The DNA of the CDR3 is TGTGCCAGCAGTTCTGGACTGGCTAACTATGGCTACACCTTC. Protein sequence: CASSSGLANYGYTF.

V and J are TRBV4-1 and TRBJ1-2; D uncertain. Germline assignment: CDR1 MGHRA and CDR2 YSYEKL. V shed 2 bases and J shed 7 bases, with 11 bases lying between them. This CDR3 contains 13 residues. The CDR3 here is CASSQSSFSGYTF. For the CDR3, the DNA is TGCGCCAGCAGCCAATCGTCCTTTTCTGGCTACACCTTC.

This clonotype was observed at least ten times. The chain recombines TRBV11-2 with TRBJ2-7; 7 nucleotides agree with TRBD1. The CDR3 is 13 residues long. Germline trimming cut 1 base from V and 6 bases from J; bases unmatched to any gene: 3. Germline assignment: CDR1 SGHAT and CDR2 FQNNGV. The CDR3 coding sequence is TGTGCCAGCAGCTTAGCAGGGGGTCTCGAGCAGTACTTC. The encoded protein is CASSLAGGLEQYF. Supplemented by reference TRBV11-2 and TRBJ2-7, the full variable domain reads EAGVAQSPRYKIIEKRQSVAFWCNPISGHATLYWYQQILGQGPKLLIQFQNNGVVDDSQLPKDRFSAERLKGVDSTLKIQPAKLEDSAVYLCASSLAGGLEQYFGPGTRLTVT.

This clonotype was recorded at least ten times. The CDR3 region is CASSVDFSSYNEQFF. In DNA, the CDR3 is TGTGCCAGCAGTGTAGACTTCAGCTCCTACAATGAGCAGTTCTTC. The J gene is TRBJ2-1, the V gene TRBV12-3 or TRBV12-4, with D uncertain. The CDR3 sequence is 15 residues long. The germline V and J ends were trimmed by 5 bases and 0 bases, with 11 bases remaining between them.

The chain links TRBV5-1 to TRBJ2-1; perhaps TRBD1 as D (6 bases). Trimming pared 6 bases from V and 0 bases from J, leaving 16 bases between. Germline assignment: CDR1 SGHRS and CDR2 YFSETQ. CDR3 length: 16 amino acids. DNA for the CDR3: TGCGCCAGCAAACTACAGGGCATGAGCTCCTACAATGAGCAGTTCTTC. Amino acid sequence: CASKLQGMSSYNEQFF.